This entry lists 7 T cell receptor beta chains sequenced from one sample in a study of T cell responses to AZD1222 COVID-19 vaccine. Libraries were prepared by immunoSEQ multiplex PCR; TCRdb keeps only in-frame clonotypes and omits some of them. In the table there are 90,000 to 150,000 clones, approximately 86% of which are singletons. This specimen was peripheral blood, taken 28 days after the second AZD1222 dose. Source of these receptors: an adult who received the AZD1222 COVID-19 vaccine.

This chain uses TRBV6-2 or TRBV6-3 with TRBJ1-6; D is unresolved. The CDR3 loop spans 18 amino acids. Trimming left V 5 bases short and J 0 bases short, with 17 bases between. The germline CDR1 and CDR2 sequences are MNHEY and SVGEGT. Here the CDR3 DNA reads TGTGCCAGCAGTCCAACCCCGACGTACAGCTCCTATAATTCACCCCTCCACTTT. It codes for CASSPTPTYSSYNSPLHF.

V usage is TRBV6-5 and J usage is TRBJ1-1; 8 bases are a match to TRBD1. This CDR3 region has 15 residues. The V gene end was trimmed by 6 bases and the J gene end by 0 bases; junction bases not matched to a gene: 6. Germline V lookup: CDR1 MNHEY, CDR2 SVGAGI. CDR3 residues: CASRPRDRLNTEAFF. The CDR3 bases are TGTGCCAGCAGACCACGGGACAGGCTGAACACTGAAGCTTTCTTT.

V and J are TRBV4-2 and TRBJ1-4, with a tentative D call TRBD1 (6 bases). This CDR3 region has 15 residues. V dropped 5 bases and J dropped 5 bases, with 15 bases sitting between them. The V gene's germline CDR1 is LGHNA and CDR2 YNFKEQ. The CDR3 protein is CASSRDTGINEKLFF. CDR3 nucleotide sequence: TGTGCCAGCAGCAGAGACACAGGGATAAATGAAAAACTGTTTTTT.

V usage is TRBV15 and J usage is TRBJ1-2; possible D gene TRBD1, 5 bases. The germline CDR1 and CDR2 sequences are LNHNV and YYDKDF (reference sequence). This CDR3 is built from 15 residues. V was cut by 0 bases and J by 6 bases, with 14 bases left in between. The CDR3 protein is CATSRDQVTGDGYTF. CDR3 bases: TGTGCCACCAGCAGAGACCAAGTAACAGGAGATGGCTACACCTTC.

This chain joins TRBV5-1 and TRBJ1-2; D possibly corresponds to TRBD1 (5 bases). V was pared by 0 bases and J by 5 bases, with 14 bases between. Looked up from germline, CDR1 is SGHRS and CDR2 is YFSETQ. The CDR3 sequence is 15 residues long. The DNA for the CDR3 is TGCGCCAGCAGCTTGGTCCCTTCCGGGACGTATGGCTACACCTTC. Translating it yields CASSLVPSGTYGYTF.

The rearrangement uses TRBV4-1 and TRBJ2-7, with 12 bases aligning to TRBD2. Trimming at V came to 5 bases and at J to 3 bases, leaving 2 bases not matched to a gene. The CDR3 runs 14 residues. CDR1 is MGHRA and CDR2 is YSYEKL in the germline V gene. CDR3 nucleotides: TGCGCCAGCAGCTTGGGACTAGCGGGCTACGAGCAGTACTTC. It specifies CASSLGLAGYEQYF.

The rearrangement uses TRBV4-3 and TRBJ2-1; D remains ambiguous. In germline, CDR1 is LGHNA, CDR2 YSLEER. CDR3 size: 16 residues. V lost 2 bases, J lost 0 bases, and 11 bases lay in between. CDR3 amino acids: CASSQLVTSSYNEQFF. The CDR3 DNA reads TGCGCCAGCAGCCAACTAGTGACGAGCTCCTACAATGAGCAGTTCTTC.